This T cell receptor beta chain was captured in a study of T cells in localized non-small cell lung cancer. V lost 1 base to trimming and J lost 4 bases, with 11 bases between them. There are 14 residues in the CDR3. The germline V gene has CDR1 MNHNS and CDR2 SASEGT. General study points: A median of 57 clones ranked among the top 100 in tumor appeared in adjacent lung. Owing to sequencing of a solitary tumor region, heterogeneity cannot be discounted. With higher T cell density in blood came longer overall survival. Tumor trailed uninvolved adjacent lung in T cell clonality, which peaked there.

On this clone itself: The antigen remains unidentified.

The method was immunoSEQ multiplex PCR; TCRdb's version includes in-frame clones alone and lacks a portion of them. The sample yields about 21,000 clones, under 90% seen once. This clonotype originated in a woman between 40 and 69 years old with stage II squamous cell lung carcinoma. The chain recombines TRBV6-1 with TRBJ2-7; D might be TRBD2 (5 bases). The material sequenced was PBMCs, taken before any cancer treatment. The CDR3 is CASSEGAGKYEQYF. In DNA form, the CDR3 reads TGTGCCAGCAGTGAAGGGGCCGGGAAATACGAGCAGTACTTC.